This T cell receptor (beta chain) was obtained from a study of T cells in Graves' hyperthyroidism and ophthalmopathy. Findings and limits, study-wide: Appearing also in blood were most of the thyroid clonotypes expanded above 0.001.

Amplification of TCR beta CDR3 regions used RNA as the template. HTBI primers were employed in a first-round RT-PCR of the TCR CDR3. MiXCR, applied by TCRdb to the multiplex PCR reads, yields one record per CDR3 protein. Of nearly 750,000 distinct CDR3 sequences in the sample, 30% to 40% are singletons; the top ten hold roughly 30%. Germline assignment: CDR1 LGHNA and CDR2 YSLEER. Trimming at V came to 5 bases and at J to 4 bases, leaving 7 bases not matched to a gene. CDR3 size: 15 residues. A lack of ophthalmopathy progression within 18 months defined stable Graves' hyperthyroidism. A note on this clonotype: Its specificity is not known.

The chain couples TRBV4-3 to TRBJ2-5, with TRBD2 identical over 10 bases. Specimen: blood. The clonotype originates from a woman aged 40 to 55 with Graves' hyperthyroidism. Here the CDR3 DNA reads TGCGCCAGCAGCTATTCTAGCGGGAGAGTAGAGACCCAGTACTTC. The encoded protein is CASSYSSGRVETQYF.